The 5 T cell receptor beta chains below come from one sample, sequenced in a study of T cells in Graves' hyperthyroidism and ophthalmopathy. RNA transcripts were the template for amplifying TCR beta CDR3 regions. The HTBI primer set drove a first-round RT-PCR of the TCR CDR3. TCRdb reanalysed the multiplex PCR reads using MiXCR and keeps one entry per CDR3 protein. The data contain 550,000 to 600,000 distinct CDR3 sequences, over 15% of them singletons. Input material: blood. The source of these receptors is a woman between 18 and 30 years old with Graves' hyperthyroidism.

This clonotype was observed a few times. The chain uses TRBV18 and TRBJ2-7, with 8 bases lining up with TRBD2. The trim removed 4 bases at V and 3 bases at J, leaving 11 bases unmatched. Per germline, CDR1 KGHSH and CDR2 LQKENI. This CDR3 region has 16 residues. The CDR3, as DNA: TGTGCCAGCTCACTAGGGCCGGGACTAGTAGTCTACGAGCAGTACTTC. Protein product: CASSLGPGLVVYEQYF.

On this clonotype itself: One junction end disagrees with the germline gene, perhaps due to a read error. This chain joins TRBV11-2 and TRBJ2-1; 11 nucleotides match TRBD2. The length of the CDR3 is 16 residues. CDR1 and CDR2 from the germline V gene are SGHAT and FQNNGV. This CDR3 is CASSLSSSGRYNDQFF. CDR3 coding DNA: TGTGCCAGCAGCTTATCGTCTAGCGGGAGGTACAATGATCAGTTCTTC.

This clonotype was seen a few times. The gene calls are TRBV28 and TRBJ1-4; weak D call: TRBD1 (5 bases). CDR1 MDHEN and CDR2 SYDVKM come from the germline V gene. This CDR3 region has 15 residues. With 5 bases removed from V and 7 bases from J, the gap between germline ends came to 17 bases. CDR3 nucleotides: TGTGCCAGCAGTGGGGGAGTCCTCCTCGGTGAAAAACTGTTTTTT. Translating it yields CASSGGVLLGEKLFF.

This clonotype has a count of ten or more. The chain carries TRBV6-5 and TRBJ2-7; the D gene is possibly TRBD1 (7 bases). Germline CDR1 MNHEY, CDR2 SVGAGI. Trimming stripped 2 bases from V and 4 bases from J, with 12 bases between. The CDR3 covers 14 residues. CDR3 loop: CASSYVTGRYEQYF. The CDR3 bases are TGTGCCAGCAGTTACGTGACAGGGAGGTACGAGCAGTACTTC.

This clonotype was detected ten times or more. The genes are TRBV2 and TRBJ2-1; the match to TRBD2 covers 9 bases. CDR3 size: 14 residues. Germline values: CDR1 SNHLY, CDR2 FYNNEI. The junction had 4 bases not matched to a gene; V was cut back by 7 bases and J by 3 bases. The CDR3 protein is CASKNSGGYNEQFF. DNA for the CDR3: TGTGCCAGCAAGAATAGCGGGGGCTACAATGAGCAGTTCTTC.